This is a list of T cell receptor beta chains from one sample in a study of cytomegalovirus exposure and HLA in healthy donors. TCRdb's table, derived via immunoSEQ multiplex PCR, lists solely in-frame clones and lacks some. The sample contains 82,000 or so clones, about 95% of which appear only once. Sample: PBMCs. These receptor sequences come from a woman between 18 and 29 years old in good health and CMV-seronegative. Each CDR3 is given with its conserved first and last residue.

v_gene,len,CDR3aa
TRBV27,15,CASSFRAGVGDTQYF
TRBV28,13,CASSFPGRYEQYF
TRBV9,15,CASSVLAGLYNEQFF
TRBV10-1,14,CASSDQGVNGEAFF
TRBV18,14,CASSPGTGNTEAFF
TRBV6-6,14,CASSEDRATGELFF
TRBV4-1,16,CASSHLPRQGSYEQYF
TRBV4-2,15,CASSPHRGRGEKLFF
TRBV4-1,16,CASSHPVRGAGEKLFF
TRBV7-9,12,CASYGDSARGAF
TRBV6-1,18,CASSEFRDRDTRGNTIYF
TRBV7-9,18,CASSLARATFDSNQPQHF
TRBV28,15,CASRDRGTRNNEQFF
TRBV6-6,14,CASRRTGGTDTQYF
TRBV29-1,13,CSVERRGPGELFF
TRBV6-5,16,CASSYGGGSGANVLTF
TRBV6-5,14,CASSYTQFTDTQYF
TRBV7-2,15,CASRRTGDINQPQHF
TRBV4-3,16,CASSHSGTGERYEQYF
TRBV7-8,12,CASSLDGDGYTF
TRBV9,16,CASSRIEDRERTEAFF
TRBV27,14,CASSFSGRINEQFF
TRBV7-2,16,CASSFVTQGGTGELFF
TRBV28,16,CASSLGGGRQSLGYTF
TRBV2,15,CASRVTQRETGELFF
TRBV23-1,17,CASSRGVHRDSNQPQHF
TRBV4-2,17,CASSQDPVAASTDTQYF
TRBV28,12,CASGAGGQPQHF
TRBV9,14,CASSVIGGEETQYF
TRBV28,16,CASSLVSVGGTGELFF
TRBV27,15,CASSPRRGPYQPQHF
TRBV11-2,15,CASSLGPQVGAEAFF
TRBV28,14,CASRQDSAYTEAFF
TRBV4-3,17,CASTSGTSGSQLNEQFF
TRBV4-1,14,CASSQDWAQGEAFF
TRBV11-2,12,CASSSDRLLRLF